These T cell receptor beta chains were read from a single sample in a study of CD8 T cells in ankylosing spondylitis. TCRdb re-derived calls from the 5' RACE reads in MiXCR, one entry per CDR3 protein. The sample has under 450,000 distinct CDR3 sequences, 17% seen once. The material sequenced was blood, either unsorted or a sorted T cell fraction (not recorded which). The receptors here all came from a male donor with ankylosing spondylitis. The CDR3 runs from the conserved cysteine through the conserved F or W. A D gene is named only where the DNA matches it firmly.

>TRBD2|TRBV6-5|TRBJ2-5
CASSYRAPGGGAQETQYF
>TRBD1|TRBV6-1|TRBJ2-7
CASGLEWTGSYEQYF
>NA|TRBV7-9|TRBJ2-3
CATAGTGGTDTQYF
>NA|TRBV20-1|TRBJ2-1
CSARDLGGSTGNEQFF
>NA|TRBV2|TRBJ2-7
CASGGRPYEQYF
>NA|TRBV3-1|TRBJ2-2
CASSPRTANTGELFF
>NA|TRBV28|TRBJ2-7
CASTPGPYEQYF
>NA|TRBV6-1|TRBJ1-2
CASSPQEGGYGYTF
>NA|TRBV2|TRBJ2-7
CASSVGEQAYEQYF
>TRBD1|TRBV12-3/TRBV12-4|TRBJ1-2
CASSLGDSPIGYTF
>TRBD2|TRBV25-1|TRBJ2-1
CASRVSGSSIDEQFF
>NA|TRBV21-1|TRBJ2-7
CARERWGGASGEQYF
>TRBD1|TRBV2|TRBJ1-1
CASIPDRASEAFF
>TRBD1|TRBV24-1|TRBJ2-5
CATSPTGGPETQYF
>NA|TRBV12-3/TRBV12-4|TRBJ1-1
CASSFGENTEAFF
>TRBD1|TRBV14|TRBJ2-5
CASSQLGQGETQYF
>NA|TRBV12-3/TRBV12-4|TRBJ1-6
CASSLGRKTVTNSPLHF
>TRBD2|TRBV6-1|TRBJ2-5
CASSPTSGRAGGETQYF
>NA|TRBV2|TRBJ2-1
CASNLQGYDYNEQFF
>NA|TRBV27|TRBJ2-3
CASSTFGLGGAVDTQYF
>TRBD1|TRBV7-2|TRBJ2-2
CASSLLGGLNTGELFF
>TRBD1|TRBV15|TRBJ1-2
CATSRGPGGYGYTF
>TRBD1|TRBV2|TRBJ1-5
CASKTPRGNQPQHF
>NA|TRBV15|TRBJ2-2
CATSPTGSGDTGELFF
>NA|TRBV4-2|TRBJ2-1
CASSQDSRTDEQFF
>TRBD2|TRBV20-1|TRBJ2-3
CSALQRGAATDTQYF
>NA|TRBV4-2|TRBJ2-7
CASSQPDTPYEQYF
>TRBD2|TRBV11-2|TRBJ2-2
CASSQYGTSGRRSTGELFF
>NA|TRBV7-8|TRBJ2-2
CASRVAGEIGELFF
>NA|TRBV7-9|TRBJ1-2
CASTGAGTPGLVGGYTF
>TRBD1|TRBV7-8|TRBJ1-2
CASSTTRQGKGYGYTF
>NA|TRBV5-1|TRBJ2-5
CASSLSSVGGQETQYF
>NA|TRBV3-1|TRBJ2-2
CASSQISVLTGELFF
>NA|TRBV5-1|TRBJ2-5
CASSRRQDQETQYF
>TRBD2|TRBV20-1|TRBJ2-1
CSARRLAGANEQFF
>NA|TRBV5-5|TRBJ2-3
CASSLGGVGDTQYF
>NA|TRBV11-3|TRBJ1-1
CASSLVRDAEAFF
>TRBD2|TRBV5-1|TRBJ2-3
CASSLSGGYTDTQYF
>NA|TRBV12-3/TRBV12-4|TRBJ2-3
CASRPRGAWDTQYF
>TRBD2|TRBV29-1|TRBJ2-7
CSVGTSGTYEQYF
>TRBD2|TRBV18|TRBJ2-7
CASSSQPSGRYEQYF
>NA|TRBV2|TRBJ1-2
CASSIDHYGYTF
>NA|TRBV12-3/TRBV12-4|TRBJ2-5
CASSLGPETQYF
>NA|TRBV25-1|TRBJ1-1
CASSEFGQLERAFF
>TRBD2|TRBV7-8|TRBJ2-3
CATRLAGGPSTDTQYF
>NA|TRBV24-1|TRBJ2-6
CATSDRAGANVLTF
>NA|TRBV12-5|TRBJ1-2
CASGLDHPGQKGGYTF
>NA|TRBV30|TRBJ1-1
CAWAENTEAFF
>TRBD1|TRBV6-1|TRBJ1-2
CASSESGGAGYRGYTF